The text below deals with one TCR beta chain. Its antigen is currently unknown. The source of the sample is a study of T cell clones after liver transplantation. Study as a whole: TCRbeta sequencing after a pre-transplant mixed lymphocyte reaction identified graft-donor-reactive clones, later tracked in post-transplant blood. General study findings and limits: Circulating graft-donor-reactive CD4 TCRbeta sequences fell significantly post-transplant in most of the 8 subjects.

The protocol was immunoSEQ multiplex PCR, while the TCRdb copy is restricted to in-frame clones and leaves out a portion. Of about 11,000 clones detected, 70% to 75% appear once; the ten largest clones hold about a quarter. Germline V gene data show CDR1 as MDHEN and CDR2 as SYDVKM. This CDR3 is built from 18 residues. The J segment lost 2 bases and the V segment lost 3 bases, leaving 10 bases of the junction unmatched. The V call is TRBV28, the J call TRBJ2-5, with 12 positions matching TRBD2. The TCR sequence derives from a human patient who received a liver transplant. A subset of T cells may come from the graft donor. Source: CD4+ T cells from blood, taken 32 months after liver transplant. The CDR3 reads CASSLLSSGRAGQETQYF. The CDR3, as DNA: TGTGCCAGCAGTTTGTTGTCTAGCGGGAGGGCTGGGCAAGAGACCCAGTACTTC.